Listed here are 20 T cell receptor beta chains from one sample, sequenced in a study of low-dose radiotherapy and immunotherapy resistance in tumors. TRAV- and TRBV-specific primers were used for first-strand cDNA, which covered alpha and beta chains. TCR amplification used about 18 PCR cycles, a constant-region primer and a V-primer adapter. TCRdb processed the reads anew with MiXCR; each CDR3 protein has one entry. Of under 15,000 distinct CDR3 sequences listed, roughly 72% are singletons. The receptor source for this set is a human donor with advanced metastatic prostate, ovarian, gallbladder or colorectal cancer (not recorded which). This table probably holds off-target reads from a library built for another chain.

This clonotype has a handful of counts. The V call is TRBV20-1, the J call TRBJ2-2; 9 positions agree with TRBD2. CDR3 size: 15 residues. Germline trimming cut 3 bases from V and 5 bases from J; bases unmatched to any gene: 7. Germline-derived CDR1 and CDR2 are DFQATT and SNEGSKA (reference sequence). CDR3 in DNA: TGCAGTGCTAGCGGTAGCGGGAGTGCAACCGGGGAGCTGTTTTTT. It translates to CSASGSGSATGELFF.

The chain has TRBV29-1 and TRBJ2-5; 11 positions match TRBD2. The V and J ends lost 7 bases and 2 bases, in that order; junction bases with no gene match: 6. This CDR3 is built from 14 residues. CDR1 and CDR2 (germline): SQVTM, ANQGSEA. The CDR3 loop is CSADGTSGQETQYF. In DNA form, the CDR3 reads TGCAGCGCCGATGGGACTAGCGGACAAGAGACCCAGTACTTC.

This chain joins TRBV7-3 and TRBJ2-2; perhaps D is TRBD1 or TRBD2 (6 bases each). The V gene lost 4 bases and the J gene lost 8 bases, with 17 bases spanning the gap. Germline V gene lookup returns CDR1 SGHTA and CDR2 FQGTGA. This CDR3 has 15 amino acids. The CDR3 bases are TGTGCCAGCAGCTCCTCTAGCGCCAGGGGAGGGGAGCTGTTTTTT. It codes for CASSSSSARGGELFF.

The J gene is TRBJ2-7, the V gene TRBV29-1, with 10 bases lining up with TRBD1. Germline V lookup: CDR1 SQVTM, CDR2 ANQGSEA. Germline trimming cut 1 base from V and 0 bases from J; bases unmatched to any gene: 6. This CDR3 has 16 amino acids. CDR3 sequence: CSVEGGQGFSSYEQYF. In nucleotides, the CDR3 is TGCAGCGTTGAAGGGGGACAGGGGTTCAGCTCCTACGAGCAGTACTTC.

The chain is built from TRBV15 and TRBJ1-2, with D possibly matching TRBD1 (5 bases). Per the germline V gene, CDR1 is LNHNV and CDR2 is YYDKDF (reference sequence). Trimming cost V 0 bases and J 8 bases, with 16 bases left between them. CDR3 size: 15 residues. DNA of the CDR3: TGTGCCACCAGCAGAGAGGGGGGAAGCACGGGCGGCTACACCTTC. It encodes CATSREGGSTGGYTF.

The rearrangement links TRBV5-1 to TRBJ2-1, with 9 bases that match TRBD1. The CDR3 is made up of 15 amino acids. The V gene end was trimmed by 3 bases and the J gene end by 4 bases; junction bases not matched to a gene: 5. Germline CDR1 SGHRS, CDR2 YFSETQ. The CDR3: CASSSTGTGYNEQFF. The CDR3 DNA reads as TGCGCCAGCAGCTCCACCGGGACAGGGTACAATGAGCAGTTCTTC.

The chain joins TRBV29-1 to TRBJ1-1; D gene unclear. Deletions cut 7 bases from V and 4 bases from J, with 16 bases between. Germline CDR1 and CDR2: SQVTM and ANQGSEA. The CDR3 is made up of 13 amino acids. The CDR3 loop is CSAPRVGSTEAFF. DNA for the CDR3: TGCAGCGCACCAAGGGTAGGGAGCACTGAAGCTTTCTTT. Using reference TRBV29-1 and TRBJ1-1 for the parts outside the CDR3, the full variable domain is SAVISQKPSRDICQRGTSLTIQCQVDSQVTMMFWYRQQPGQSLTLIATANQGSEATYESGFVIDKFPISRPNLTFSTLTVSNMSPEDSSIYLCSAPRVGSTEAFFGQGTRLTVV.

The chain combines TRBV3-1 with TRBJ2-7; D is possibly TRBD1 (6 bases). The germline V gene has CDR1 LGHDT and CDR2 YNNKEL (reference sequence). V dropped 2 bases and J dropped 1 base, with 12 bases sitting between them. This CDR3 comprises 15 residues. DNA for the CDR3: TGTGCCAGCAGCCAAAAGGGGACATTTTCCTACGAGCAGTACTTC. The encoded protein is CASSQKGTFSYEQYF.

V usage is TRBV28 and J usage is TRBJ2-1, with 8 bases aligning to TRBD1. Germline V gene sequence: CDR1 MDHEN, CDR2 SYDVKM. Trimming at V came to 6 bases and at J to 7 bases, leaving 8 bases not matched to a gene. The CDR3 contains 14 residues. The CDR3 region is CASSTLDRDNEQFF. The DNA of the CDR3 is TGTGCCAGCAGCACCTTGGACAGGGATAATGAGCAGTTCTTC.

This clonotype was observed a handful of times. The chain uses TRBV27 and TRBJ2-1, with 9 bases that match TRBD1. The V gene end was trimmed by 2 bases and the J gene end by 15 bases; junction bases not matched to a gene: 8. Germline V gene data show CDR1 as MNHEY and CDR2 as SMNVEV (reference sequence). This CDR3 comprises 13 residues. Written as DNA, the CDR3 is TGTGCCAGCAGTTTACCTTACAGGGGGCTACTGTTCTTC. It yields the protein CASSLPYRGLLFF.

DNA for the CDR3: TGTGCCAGCAGCTTAGGCAGACTAGCGGGAGTCTATGAGCAGTTCTTC. Translation gives CASSLGRLAGVYEQFF. V gene TRBV7-6 combines with J gene TRBJ2-1; 12 bases map to TRBD2. CDR1 is SGHVS, CDR2 FNYEAQ, per germline. The V gene end was trimmed by 1 base and the J gene end by 8 bases; junction bases not matched to a gene: 6. The CDR3 loop spans 16 amino acids.

The rearrangement uses TRBV28 and TRBJ2-7; D may be TRBD2 (7 bases). V lost 4 bases to trimming and J lost 7 bases, with 20 bases between them. The CDR3 is 15 residues long. Germline-derived CDR1 and CDR2 are MDHEN and SYDVKM. CDR3 loop: CASSSSGHREGEQYF. In DNA form, the CDR3 reads TGTGCCAGCAGTTCATCGGGTCACAGGGAGGGAGAGCAGTACTTC. Variable domain in full (rest from reference TRBV28 and TRBJ2-7): DVKVTQSSRYLVKRTGEKVFLECVQDMDHENMFWYRQDPGLGLRLIYFSYDVKMKEKGDIPEGYSVSREKKERFSLILESASTNQTSMYLCASSSSGHREGEQYFGPGTRLTVT.

The V call is TRBV11-3, the J call TRBJ2-7, with D unclear. V was trimmed by 5 bases and J by 9 bases, leaving 2 bases between them. This CDR3 is built from 8 residues. Germline V gives CDR1 SGHNT, CDR2 YENEEA. The chain's CDR3 is CASSPQYF. In nucleotides, the CDR3 is TGTGCCAGCAGCCCGCAGTACTTC.

This clonotype has a single count. The V and J genes are TRBV18 and TRBJ1-2, with TRBD1 matching 8 bases. This CDR3 is built from 15 residues. Germline V gene lookup returns CDR1 KGHSH and CDR2 LQKENI. With 2 bases clipped from V and 0 bases from J, the junction kept 2 bases outside the gene matches. CDR3 in DNA: TGTGCCAGCTCACCAGGGACAGGAGCTAACTATGGCTACACCTTC. Translating it yields CASSPGTGANYGYTF. The full variable domain, rest sourced from reference TRBV18 and TRBJ1-2, is NAGVMQNPRHLVRRRGQEARLRCSPMKGHSHVYWYRQLPEEGLKFMVYLQKENIIDESGMPKERFSAEFPKEGPSILRIQQVVRGDSAAYFCASSPGTGANYGYTFGSGTRLTVV.

The CDR3 DNA is TGTGCCAGCAGCTTTGGGGGTGATGAGTTCTTC. As protein: CASSFGGDEFF. This sequence joins TRBV5-6 and TRBJ2-1, with D perhaps being TRBD1 or TRBD2 (5 bases each). This CDR3 has 11 residues. The V gene's germline CDR1 is SGHDT and CDR2 YYEEEE. Trimming stripped 2 bases from V and 14 bases from J, with 11 bases between.

The chain uses TRBV4-3 and TRBJ1-5; no firm D call. Germline-derived CDR1 and CDR2 are LGHNA and YSLEER. This CDR3 spans 15 amino acids. The germline V and J ends were trimmed by 0 bases and 4 bases, with 10 bases remaining between them. The DNA of the CDR3 is TGCGCCAGCAGCCAAGATACCTCAGAGAATCAGCCCCAGCATTTT. It specifies CASSQDTSENQPQHF.

V usage is TRBV7-6 and J usage is TRBJ2-1, with unresolved D. Germline V gives CDR1 SGHVS, CDR2 FNYEAQ. V shed 5 bases and J shed 6 bases, with 20 bases lying between them. This CDR3 contains 16 residues. CDR3 nucleotide sequence: TGTGCCAGCAGCCCGCGGTCGAGTCACTCGTCCAATGAGCAGTTCTTC. Amino acid sequence: CASSPRSSHSSNEQFF.

Concerning this clonotype: A junction boundary mismatches the germline segment, possibly from a read error. The J gene is TRBJ2-7, the V gene TRBV4-2; 11 bases are shared with TRBD1. Germline CDR1 is LGHNA and CDR2 is YNFKEQ. This CDR3 contains 14 residues. CDR3 residues: CAGSQRTGGDEQYF. The CDR3 DNA follows: TGTGCCGGCAGCCAAAGGACAGGGGGCGACGAGCAGTACTTC.

The chain joins TRBV14 to TRBJ2-7; TRBD1 might be the D (5 bases). CDR1 and CDR2 from the germline V gene are SGHDN and FVKESK. V dropped 2 bases and J dropped 0 bases, with 11 bases sitting between them. The CDR3 extends over 15 amino acids. CDR3 sequence reads: CASSQWGPSSYEQYF. The CDR3 nucleotides read TGTGCCAGCAGCCAATGGGGCCCGAGCTCCTACGAGCAGTACTTC. The whole variable domain, remainder taken from reference TRBV14 and TRBJ2-7, is EAGVTQFPSHSVIEKGQTVTLRCDPISGHDNLYWYRRVMGKEIKFLLHFVKESKQDESGMPNNRFLAERTGGTYSTLKVQPAELEDSGVYFCASSQWGPSSYEQYFGPGTRLTVT.

The chain employs TRBV29-1 and TRBJ2-2, with D perhaps matching TRBD1 (6 bases). V was clipped by 4 bases and J by 5 bases, with 20 bases between them. Per the germline V gene, CDR1 is SQVTM and CDR2 is ANQGSEA. The CDR3 covers 16 residues. The CDR3 loop is CSVGAAQGKGTGELFF. The CDR3 bases are TGCAGCGTTGGGGCCGCACAGGGAAAAGGTACCGGGGAGCTGTTTTTT.